Reported below is one TCR beta chain. This entry is derived from a study of blood T cell repertoires in COVID-19. Background on the study: Spain, Italy and the United States supplied samples that represented acute and convalescent COVID-19. In each case, the material was cDNA or gDNA derived from T cells, B-cell-depleted T cells, or PBMCs.

Looked up from germline, CDR1 is KGHSH and CDR2 is LQKENI. The length of the CDR3 is 16 residues. V was shortened by 3 bases and J by 4 bases, with 15 bases between the two germline ends. Profiled with immunoSEQ multiplex PCR; TCRdb holds only in-frame clones, not every one. The table shows about 430,000 clones, with approximately 91% occurring only once. The age range of participants was 18 to 89 years, with residence in roughly 25 US areas. Assignments of participants to cohorts depended upon their own reported clinical history. The source of this sequence is a woman aged 18-29 years who had been exposed to COVID-19. The chain couples TRBV18 to TRBJ2-2; D is perhaps TRBD1 (6 bases). The specimen was PBMCs or T cells enriched from blood (not recorded which). CDR3 protein: CASSPQGTGTTGELFF. The DNA for the CDR3 is TGTGCCAGCTCACCCCAGGGGACGGGGACCACCGGGGAGCTGTTTTTT. Drawing the rest from reference TRBV18 and TRBJ2-2, the complete variable domain is NAGVMQNPRHLVRRRGQEARLRCSPMKGHSHVYWYRQLPEEGLKFMVYLQKENIIDESGMPKERFSAEFPKEGPSILRIQQVVRGDSAAYFCASSPQGTGTTGELFFGEGSRLTVL.